The rows below give T cell receptor beta chains drawn from one sample of a study of blood T cells in healthy people across ages. MiXCR, run by TCRdb on the 5' RACE reads, gives a single entry per CDR3 protein. The table shows 1.4 million or so distinct CDR3 sequences, with about 45% occurring only once. Input material: blood. The receptors here all came from a woman aged 18-29 years in good health. CDR3s include the opening cysteine and the closing phenylalanine or tryptophan. The D gene is left open where the match is weak. The size of a clone is reported for some rows only, either as once, few or many, or as a class for expanded clones.

cdr3_length j_call d_call clone_size v_call cdr3_nt cdr3_aa
16 TRBJ1-5 TRBD1 - TRBV29-1 TGCAGCGTTGTCTACCAACAGGGGGGAAGCAATCAGCCCCAGCATTTT CSVVYQQGGSNQPQHF
13 TRBJ2-3 - many TRBV20-1 TGCAGTGCTAAAAGGGGGTCCACAGATACGCAGTATTTT CSAKRGSTDTQYF
14 TRBJ1-2 - - TRBV29-1 TGCAGCGTTGAACCGATCACCACCCACTATGGCTACACCTTC CSVEPITTHYGYTF
15 TRBJ2-5 TRBD2 - TRBV7-3 TGTGCCAGCAGCTTAATAGCGGGAGTGGGCAATGAGCAGTACTTC CASSLIAGVGNEQYF
16 TRBJ2-3 - - TRBV6-6 TGTGCCAGCAGCCCCCTCTCGCGGAATTTTATAGATACGCAGTATTTT CASSPLSRNFIDTQYF
15 TRBJ2-1 TRBD1 few TRBV4-3 TGCGCCAGCAGCCAAAACGGACAGGGGGCTGACGAGCAGTTCTTC CASSQNGQGADEQFF
11 TRBJ2-7 - - TRBV5-1 TGCGCCAGCAGGGGAACGCACGAGCAGTACTTC CASRGTHEQYF
15 TRBJ2-7 - - TRBV7-8 TGTGCCAGCAGCTCGGACCCGGGGCTTTCCTACGAGCAGTACTTC CASSSDPGLSYEQYF
13 TRBJ2-3 - - TRBV30 TGTGCCTGGAGTAAGGACCGCTTAGATACGCAGTATTTT CAWSKDRLDTQYF
13 TRBJ1-2 TRBD1 - TRBV20-1 TGCAGTGCTCGATCACCGGGACAGCATGGCTACACCTTC CSARSPGQHGYTF
17 TRBJ1-6 - few TRBV4-3 TGCGCCAGCAGCCAAGATACCAGGGCGTTAGCGGGTTCACCCCTCCACTTT CASSQDTRALAGSPLHF
14 TRBJ1-2 - - TRBV28 TGTGCCAGCAGTTCGGTCACCAGGCGCTATGGCTACACCTTC CASSSVTRRYGYTF
13 TRBJ2-5 TRBD2 - TRBV28 TGTGCCAGCAGTTTCGGGGAGGGAAATGAGCAGTACTTC CASSFGEGNEQYF
15 TRBJ1-2 - - TRBV11-2 TGTGCCAGCAGCTTAGATGGGGGGAGGGCCTATGGCTACACCTTC CASSLDGGRAYGYTF
14 TRBJ2-5 TRBD1 - TRBV7-2 TGTGCCAGCAGCTTAGTAGGACAGGTCCTGGAGCAGTACTTC CASSLVGQVLEQYF
18 TRBJ2-1 TRBD2 few TRBV15 TGTGCCACCAGAACGGGACTAGCGGGAGGAGGACTTTACAATGAGCAGTTCTTC CATRTGLAGGGLYNEQFF
14 TRBJ1-2 TRBD1 once TRBV27 TGTGCCAGCAGGGGACAGGGAATAATGGGTGGCTACACCTTC CASRGQGIMGGYTF
16 TRBJ1-5 - once TRBV6-6 TGTGCCAGCAGTATCGGACAGCGGAATCGTAATCAGCCCCAGCATTTT CASSIGQRNRNQPQHF
15 TRBJ2-1 TRBD1 - TRBV20-1 TGCAGTGCTAGCAGTGCGGGACAGGGGAACAATGAGCAGTTCTTC CSASSAGQGNNEQFF
12 TRBJ2-5 - - TRBV29-1 TGCAGCGCCGGGACAAACCAAGAGACCCAGTACTTC CSAGTNQETQYF
12 TRBJ1-1 - - TRBV29-1 TGCAGCGTTGAGGGGGACGGCACTGAAGCTTTCTTT CSVEGDGTEAFF
15 TRBJ2-1 - few TRBV12-3/TRBV12-4 TGTGCCAGCACCCGTGGAGCGCTCTCCTACAATGAGCAGTTCTTC CASTRGALSYNEQFF
16 TRBJ2-7 - - TRBV9 TGTGCCAGCAGCGTAGGCATAGGGGCGAGCTCCTACGAGCAGTACTTC CASSVGIGASSYEQYF
16 TRBJ2-3 TRBD2 - TRBV10-3 TGTGCCATCAGTGAGCGGCTAGCGGTGAGCACAGATACGCAGTATTTT CAISERLAVSTDTQYF
15 TRBJ2-5 TRBD1 - TRBV7-2 TGTGCCAGCAGTAACTCCGGGACAGTCCAAGAGACCCAGTACTTC CASSNSGTVQETQYF
14 TRBJ1-5 - - TRBV2 TGTGCCAGCAGTATAGTTAGGAGCAATCAGCCCCAGCATTTT CASSIVRSNQPQHF
15 TRBJ2-7 - few TRBV6-5 TGTGCCAGCAGTTACTCCGACAGCGGGTACTACGAGCAGTACTTC CASSYSDSGYYEQYF
16 TRBJ1-2 TRBD1 - TRBV7-9 TGTGCCAGCAGCCCTGAACCGGGACAGGGAGACTATGGCTACACCTTC CASSPEPGQGDYGYTF
13 TRBJ1-1 - - TRBV20-1 TGCAGTGCCCCTGGACCGGGAGGGGCCGAAGCTTTCTTT CSAPGPGGAEAFF
18 TRBJ2-1 - few TRBV11-2 TGTGCCAGCAGCCCCTTCGGGAGCGCCCTTAGCTCCTACAATGAGCAGTTCTTC CASSPFGSALSSYNEQFF
18 TRBJ2-3 - few TRBV6-5 TGTGCCAGCAGTTACCAGGTCTGGCGGGAAGGAAGTACAGATACGCAGTATTTT CASSYQVWREGSTDTQYF
14 TRBJ2-7 TRBD1 - TRBV20-1 TGCAGTGCTAGCCGGACAGGGGTCTCCTACGAGCAGTACTTC CSASRTGVSYEQYF
16 TRBJ1-1 - - TRBV27 TGTGCCAGCAGTTTATCGTGGACCAACACGAACACTGAAGCTTTCTTT CASSLSWTNTNTEAFF
11 TRBJ1-2 - - TRBV29-1 TGCAGCGGGGAGGACGGGTGGGGCTACACCTTC CSGEDGWGYTF
15 TRBJ2-7 TRBD1 few TRBV7-9 TGTGCCAGCAGCAACCCCCGGACAGGGATCTGCGAGCAGTACTTC CASSNPRTGICEQYF
16 TRBJ2-1 TRBD2 few TRBV7-8 TGTGCCAGCAGCCCTTGGGGGGGAAACTCCTACAATGAGCAGTTCTTC CASSPWGGNSYNEQFF
14 TRBJ1-5 - many TRBV2 TGTGCCAGCAGTGACAGTTATAGCAATCAGCCCCAGCATTTT CASSDSYSNQPQHF
13 TRBJ1-2 TRBD1 - TRBV7-2 TGTGCCAGCAGCCCCGCCCCAGACAGGGGTTACACCTTC CASSPAPDRGYTF
15 TRBJ2-5 - few TRBV7-2 TGTGCCAGCAGAATCAACAAATTGGGTTGGGAGACCCAGTACTTC CASRINKLGWETQYF
13 TRBJ2-7 - once TRBV28 TGTGCCAGCACCCCGCCGACTTATTACGAGCAGTACTTC CASTPPTYYEQYF
13 TRBJ2-7 - once TRBV2 TGTGCCAGTGCGATTTCAGTTTGGGTCGAGCAGTACTTC CASAISVWVEQYF